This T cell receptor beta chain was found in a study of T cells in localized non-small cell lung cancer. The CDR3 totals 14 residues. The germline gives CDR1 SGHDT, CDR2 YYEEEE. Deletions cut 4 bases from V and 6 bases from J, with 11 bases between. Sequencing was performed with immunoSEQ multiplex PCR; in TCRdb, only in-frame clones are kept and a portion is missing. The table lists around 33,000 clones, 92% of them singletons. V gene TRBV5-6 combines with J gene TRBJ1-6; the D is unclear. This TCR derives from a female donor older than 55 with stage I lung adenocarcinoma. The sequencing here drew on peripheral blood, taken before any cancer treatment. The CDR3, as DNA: TGTGCCAGCAGCCACGGTTCTGCTAATTCACCCCTCCACTTT. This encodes CASSHGSANSPLHF.